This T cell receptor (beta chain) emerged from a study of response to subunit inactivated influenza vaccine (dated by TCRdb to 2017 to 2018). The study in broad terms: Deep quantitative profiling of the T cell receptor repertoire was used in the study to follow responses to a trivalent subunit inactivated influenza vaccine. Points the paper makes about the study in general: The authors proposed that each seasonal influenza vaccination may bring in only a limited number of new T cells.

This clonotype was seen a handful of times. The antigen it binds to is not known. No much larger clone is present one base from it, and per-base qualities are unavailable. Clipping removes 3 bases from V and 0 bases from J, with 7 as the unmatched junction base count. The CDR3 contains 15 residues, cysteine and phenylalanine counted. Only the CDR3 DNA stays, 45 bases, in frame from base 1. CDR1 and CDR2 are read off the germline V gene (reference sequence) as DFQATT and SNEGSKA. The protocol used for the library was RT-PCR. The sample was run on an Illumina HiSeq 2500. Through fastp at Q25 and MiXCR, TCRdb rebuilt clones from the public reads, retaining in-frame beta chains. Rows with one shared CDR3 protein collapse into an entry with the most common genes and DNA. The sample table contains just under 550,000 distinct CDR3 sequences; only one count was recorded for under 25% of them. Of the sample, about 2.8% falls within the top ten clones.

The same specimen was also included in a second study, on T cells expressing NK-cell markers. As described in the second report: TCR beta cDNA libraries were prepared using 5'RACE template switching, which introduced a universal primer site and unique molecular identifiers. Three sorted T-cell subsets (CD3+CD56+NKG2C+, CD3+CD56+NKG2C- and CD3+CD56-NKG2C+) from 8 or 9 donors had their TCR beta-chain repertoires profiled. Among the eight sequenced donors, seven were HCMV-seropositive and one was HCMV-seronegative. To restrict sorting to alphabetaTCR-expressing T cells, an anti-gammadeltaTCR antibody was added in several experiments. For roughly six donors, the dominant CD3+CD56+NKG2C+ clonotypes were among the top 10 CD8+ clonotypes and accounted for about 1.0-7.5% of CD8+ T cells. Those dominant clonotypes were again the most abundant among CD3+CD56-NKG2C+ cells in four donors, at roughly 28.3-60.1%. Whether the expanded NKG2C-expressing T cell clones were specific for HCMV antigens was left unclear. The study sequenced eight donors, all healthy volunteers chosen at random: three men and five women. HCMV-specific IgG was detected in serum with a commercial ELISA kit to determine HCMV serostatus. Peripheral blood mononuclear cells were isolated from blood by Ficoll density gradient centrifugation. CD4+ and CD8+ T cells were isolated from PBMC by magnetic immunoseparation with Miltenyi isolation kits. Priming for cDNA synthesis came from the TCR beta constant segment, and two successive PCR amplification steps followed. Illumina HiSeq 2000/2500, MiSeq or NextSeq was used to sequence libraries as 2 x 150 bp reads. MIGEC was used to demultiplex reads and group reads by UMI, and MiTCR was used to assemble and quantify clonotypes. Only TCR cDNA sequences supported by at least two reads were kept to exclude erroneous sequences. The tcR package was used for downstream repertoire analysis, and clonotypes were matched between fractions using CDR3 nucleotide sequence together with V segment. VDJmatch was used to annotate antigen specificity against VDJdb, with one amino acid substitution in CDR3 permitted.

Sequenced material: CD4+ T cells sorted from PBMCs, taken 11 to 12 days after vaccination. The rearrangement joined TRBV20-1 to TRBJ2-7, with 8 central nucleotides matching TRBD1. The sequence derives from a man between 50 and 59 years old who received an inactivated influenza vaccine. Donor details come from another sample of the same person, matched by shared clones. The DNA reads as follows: TGCAGTGCTAGCACAAGACAGGGGTTCTCCTACGAGCAGTACTTC. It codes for CSASTRQGFSYEQYF.